This T cell receptor (beta chain) was retrieved from a study of cytomegalovirus exposure and HLA in healthy donors. PCR was performed using 60 Vbeta and 13 Jbeta primers. Sequencing was performed with immunoSEQ multiplex PCR; in TCRdb, only in-frame clones are kept and a portion is missing. The sample includes 84,000 or so clones, under 85% of them seen just once. The germline V and J ends were trimmed by 0 bases and 5 bases, with 14 bases remaining between them. The length of the CDR3 is 15 residues. Germline V lookup: CDR1 GTSNPN, CDR2 SVGIG (reference sequence). In the case of this clone: Its antigen remains unidentified.

General study points: Earlier results showed most TCR beta V segments being productive about 87% or about 30% of the time.

The sample taken for sequencing was PBMCs. The genes are TRBV30 and TRBJ1-5, with D perhaps TRBD1 (6 bases). The source is a man aged 25 to 40 in good health and CMV-seronegative. In DNA form, the CDR3 reads TGTGCCTGGAGTGTAGTGAGCAGGGGCGATCAGCCCCAGCATTTT. Its protein is CAWSVVSRGDQPQHF.